This T cell receptor beta chain was profiled in a study of shared clonotypes between healthy human individuals. Findings of the study overall: Generally, estimated richness proved larger in naive subsets than it did in memory subsets.

On this clone: Its matching antigen is unknown.

Researchers ran the assay at a deep level. For each subset, genomic DNA was distributed in equal portions over several immunoSEQ plates. As handled by the study authors: Sequence data from immunoSEQ were junction-only and lacked quality scores; consequently, filtering differed. Repertoires were generated with immunoSEQ multiplex PCR, while TCRdb's copy carries only in-frame clones and drops some. V and J calls plus clone size are reproduced from that table; the DNA served to infer D and trimming. The sample comprises around 580,000 clones, about 98% of which are singletons, and roughly 0.29% rests with the top ten. CD45RO-negative cells were positively selected for CCR7, leaving out terminally differentiated effector memory CD45RA+ cells. V was cut by 1 base and J by 4 bases, with 8 bases left in between. The CDR3 is made up of 13 amino acids. Per the germline V gene, CDR1 is GTSNPN and CDR2 is SVGIG (reference sequence).

Sequenced: naive CD8+ T cells sorted from blood. The clonotype originates from a man aged 25 to 45 in good health. The chain combines TRBV30 with TRBJ1-5, with D unresolved. CDR3 in DNA: TGTGCCTGGAGTGGGTACGGTAATCAGCCCCAGCATTTT. This sequence encodes CAWSGYGNQPQHF.